The clone carrying this TCR beta chain has more than one count but fewer than ten. Its target is not known. The CDR3 is 14 residues long. Losses at the gene ends were 10 bases for V and 13 bases for J; bases not matched to a gene: 16. CDR1 and CDR2 (germline): MDHEN, SYDVKM. The record originates from a study of cytomegalovirus exposure and HLA in healthy donors. Findings of the study overall: Earlier analysis yielded a pattern in which most TCR beta V segments were productive about 87% or about 30% of the time.

PCR employed 60 Vbeta and 13 Jbeta primers. Using immunoSEQ multiplex PCR, the repertoire was profiled, and TCRdb retains in-frame clones only, with some absent. The sample includes about 160,000 clones, about 60% of them seen just once. The chain uses TRBV28 and TRBJ2-6; 7 bases line up with TRBD1. This TCR derives from a woman in her sixties in good health and CMV-seropositive. The sample taken for sequencing was PBMCs. The DNA of the CDR3 is TGTGCCACCACAGAGACAGGGCTGATTGGGGTCCTGACTTTC. It is translated as CATTETGLIGVLTF. The entire variable domain, with the rest obtained from reference TRBV28 and TRBJ2-6, is as follows: DVKVTQSSRYLVKRTGEKVFLECVQDMDHENMFWYRQDPGLGLRLIYFSYDVKMKEKGDIPEGYSVSREKKERFSLILESASTNQTSMYLCATTETGLIGVLTFGAGSRLTVL.